Here is one TCR beta chain with its context. Its antigen remains undetermined. It has no much larger one-base neighbor in the sample; base qualities were not kept. The healthy controls were volunteers from a blood bank in Maryland, USA. Libraries from unsorted PBMCs were made from 2 million PBMCs kept in RNAlater at -80 degrees C until RNA extraction. Peripheral blood was subjected to Ficoll-Hypaque density gradient centrifugation to isolate PBMCs, which were then cryopreserved in liquid nitrogen. cDNA was synthesized by template-switch 5'RACE using a primer with a 10-nucleotide random unique molecular identifier that tagged each TCR transcript. Each sequencing run produced over 190 million TCR-beta sequences covering 15-18 subjects. The RNeasy kit was used to extract total RNA. The KAPA Real-time Library Amplification kit was used to amplify TCR-beta VDJ regions with primers targeting the TCR constant region and the 5'RACE anchor. Sample indexes and Illumina adaptors were added in a first PCR, and a second PCR then increased library yield. After purification with Ampure beads, the TCR product of roughly 650 bp was size-selected on a 2% E-gel SizeSelection system. Before pooling, library quality was assessed on a Bioanalyzer, concentration was determined with Qubit, and library quantification was performed with the Kapa Library Quantification kit. Libraries were sequenced paired-end 2 x 150 bp on an Illumina HiSeq 2500. To increase sequence diversity, about 24-32% phiX was spiked into each library pool. The original pipeline was this. Quality-filtered reads were processed with the UMI-based MiGEC pipeline, which removed over 75% of raw TCR sequences during error correction. VDJ genes were aligned to IMGT germline references, and each clonotype was defined by a unique CDR3 amino acid sequence together with V-J genes. Clonal expansion, Shannon diversity, and CDR3 relatedness (CalcPairwiseDistances, ClusterSamples) were evaluated with VDJtools, and phylogenetic trees were built with CLCbio workbench. Expanded clones were defined as having at least 8 unique UMIs, based on coefficient-of-variation modelling across technical triplicates. Through fastp at Q25 and MiXCR, TCRdb rebuilt clones from the public reads, retaining in-frame beta chains. Entries that share a CDR3 protein sequence are merged under the most common genes and DNA. The V and J calls, along with clone size, are taken from TCRdb and not from the paper's own processing. The sample has about 79,000 distinct CDR3 sequences on record, about 14% of them singletons. The ten top clones hold 6.5% to 8% of the sample.

This sample stems from a study of neurological immune-mediated disorders (dated by TCRdb to 2018 to 2020). Concerning the study at large: Using UMI-based sequencing, the study compared peripheral blood TCR-beta repertoires from patients with HTLV-I-associated myelopathy (HAM/TSP), patients with multiple sclerosis, and healthy controls. The cohort included approximately 68 subjects: roughly 14 with HAM/TSP, some 34 with multiple sclerosis, and 20 healthy controls. The roughly 100 TCR-beta libraries covered PBMC samples along with longitudinal samples, technical triplicates, and paired sorted CD4+ and CD8+ T-cell subsets.

Overall study results and their limits: TCR clonal expansion was highest in HAM/TSP patients and lowest in MS patients, with MS patients falling below even healthy controls. Expanded clones from different subjects shared no identical CDR3 amino acid sequences, which suggests that TCR-beta repertoires were private in all groups.

The specimen sequenced was PBMCs. The source of this sequence is a woman between 50 and 59 years old in good health.

The CDR3 corresponds to CATSTRTGGYEQYF. The nucleotides read TGTGCCACCAGCACTAGGACAGGGGGCTACGAGCAGTACTTC. Rearrangement joined TRBV15 to TRBJ2-7; 10 central nucleotides agree with TRBD1. CDR1 LNHNV and CDR2 YYDKDF were looked up in the germline V gene (reference sequence). The CDR3 goes from the cysteine to the phenylalanine over 14 residues. The read is trimmed to its CDR3 DNA, 42 bases read in frame from base 1. V ends up 4 bases short and J 3 bases short, with an unmatched junction base count of 3.